This T cell receptor beta chain was identified in a study of T cell clonotyping in hematopoietic cell transplantation. Assay used: immunoSEQ multiplex PCR; TCRdb lists only in-frame clones, some missing. The sample holds tens of thousands of clones, around 96% seen once. The time point here: recipient sample about 28 days before transplant, after cytoreduction. Trimming shortened V by 4 bases and J by 2 bases, and 8 bases separated the two germline ends. The CDR3 is 13 amino acids. Germline loops: CDR1 MNHEY, CDR2 SMNVEV (reference sequence). This chain links TRBV27 with TRBJ1-2, with D hard to call. This sample comprised peripheral blood mononuclear cells, obtained before stem cell transplant. The receptor comes from a woman aged 45 to 65 with acute myeloid leukemia. Some clones in this sample may be carry-over from other donors' samples. The CDR3 spells CASSWRRNYGYTF. In DNA form, the CDR3 reads TGTGCCAGCAGTTGGCGACGGAACTATGGCTACACCTTC.